The rows below give T cell receptor beta chains drawn from one sample of a study of blood T cell repertoires in COVID-19. The assay was immunoSEQ multiplex PCR, and TCRdb's table has in-frame clones only and misses some. This table has about 300,000 clones, less than 85% appearing once. The sequencing sample was made of peripheral blood. These TCRs come from a human donor with COVID-19, enrolled during active disease. The donor label of this sample is uncertain. Both conserved end residues are part of each CDR3. Each record gives: clone size, V gene, J gene, D gene, CDR3 protein, CDR3 DNA. A D gene is named only where the DNA matches it firmly. Size is omitted from some rows. Given values are once, few, many or a class for expanded clones.

.	TRBV7-9	TRBJ1-1	TRBD1	CASSLGGQGGRTEAFF	TGTGCCAGCAGCTTAGGAGGTCAGGGGGGCCGGACTGAAGCTTTCTTT
few	TRBV4-3	TRBJ1-1	.	CASSQVHGGNTEAFF	TGCGCCAGCAGCCAAGTGCACGGCGGGAACACTGAAGCTTTCTTT
.	TRBV18	TRBJ2-2	.	CASSLERDTGELFF	TGTGCCAGCTCCCTCGAGAGGGACACCGGGGAGCTGTTTTTT
.	TRBV28	TRBJ1-5	.	CASSVRDTVYQPQHF	TGTGCCAGCAGTGTCCGGGACACTGTATATCAGCCCCAGCATTTT
.	TRBV5-1	TRBJ2-1	TRBD1	CASTGQGDTKVDEQFF	TGCGCCAGCACCGGACAGGGGGACACGAAGGTCGATGAGCAGTTCTTC
few	TRBV7-3	TRBJ1-1	.	CASSLSGRTEAFF	TGTGCCAGCAGCTTAAGCGGTAGAACTGAAGCTTTCTTT
.	TRBV18	TRBJ1-1	TRBD1	CASSPRTGDNTEAFF	TGTGCCAGCTCACCTAGGACAGGGGACAACACTGAAGCTTTCTTT
.	TRBV5-6	TRBJ1-3	.	CASSWGPGTQGNTIYF	TGTGCCAGCAGCTGGGGACCCGGGACACAGGGAAACACCATATATTTT
many	TRBV5-4	TRBJ2-1	TRBD2	CASSSERLAGGSEQFF	TGTGCCAGCAGCTCTGAACGGCTAGCGGGAGGAAGTGAGCAGTTCTTC
.	TRBV5-1	TRBJ1-5	TRBD1	CASSLEGTGTNQPQHF	TGCGCCAGCAGCTTGGAGGGGACAGGGACCAATCAGCCCCAGCATTTT
.	TRBV7-9	TRBJ1-6	.	CASSLGQPLISPLHF	TGTGCCAGCAGCTTAGGACAGCCCCTAATATCACCCCTCCACTTT
.	TRBV19	TRBJ2-6	.	CASSTYRDSGANVLTF	TGTGCCAGTAGTACCTACAGGGACTCTGGGGCCAACGTCCTGACTTTC
few	TRBV19	TRBJ1-1	.	CASSQVKLSEAFF	TGTGCCAGTAGTCAGGTTAAACTCTCTGAAGCTTTCTTT
.	TRBV10-3	TRBJ2-5	.	CATHDSKLGETQYF	TGTGCCACCCACGACAGCAAGCTGGGAGAGACCCAGTACTTC
few	TRBV19	TRBJ1-2	.	CASSIDQQGPYGYTF	TGTGCCAGTAGTATAGATCAACAGGGTCCCTATGGCTACACCTTC
.	TRBV29-1	TRBJ2-3	TRBD2	CSVDSTSGSTYGTDTQYF	TGCAGCGTTGACTCGACTAGCGGGAGTACTTATGGCACAGATACGCAGTATTTT
.	TRBV6-2/TRBV6-3	TRBJ2-7	TRBD1	CASSYGGTGNYEQYF	TGTGCCAGCAGTTACGGCGGGACAGGGAATTACGAGCAGTACTTC
once	TRBV6-5	TRBJ1-1	TRBD1	CASKTGVGTEAFF	TGTGCCAGCAAAACAGGGGTCGGCACTGAAGCTTTCTTT
once	TRBV5-8	TRBJ1-5	.	CASSLEAGGLGQPQHF	TGTGCCAGCAGCTTGGAGGCGGGGGGACTCGGGCAGCCCCAGCATTTT
.	TRBV25-1	TRBJ2-1	TRBD2	CASMPGDLAGVYNEQFF	TGTGCCAGCATGCCCGGCGATCTAGCGGGAGTCTACAATGAGCAGTTCTTC
.	TRBV9	TRBJ2-7	TRBD2	CASSARRTSGRYEQYF	TGTGCCAGCAGCGCGAGACGGACTAGCGGGAGGTACGAGCAGTACTTC
.	TRBV9	TRBJ1-6	.	CASSVAGGVEPLHF	TGTGCCAGCAGCGTAGCTGGGGGGGTAGAACCCCTCCACTTT
.	TRBV18	TRBJ1-5	.	CASSPSQVPNQPQHF	TGTGCCAGCTCACCATCTCAGGTTCCCAATCAGCCCCAGCATTTT
.	TRBV11-3	TRBJ2-3	.	CASGTGHFSTDTQYF	TGTGCCAGCGGCACGGGACACTTTAGCACAGATACGCAGTATTTT
.	TRBV11-2	TRBJ2-7	.	CASSLPQGEQYF	TGTGCCAGCAGCTTACCTCAGGGCGAGCAGTACTTC
many	TRBV29-1	TRBJ2-5	TRBD2	CSVEVGEGQETQYF	TGCAGCGTTGAGGTGGGGGAGGGTCAAGAGACCCAGTACTTC
.	TRBV28	TRBJ1-2	.	CAVSGDYGYTF	TGTGCCGTCTCCGGGGACTATGGCTACACCTTC
.	TRBV2	TRBJ1-2	.	CASSWDWENYGYTF	TGTGCCAGCAGTTGGGACTGGGAGAACTATGGCTACACCTTC
.	TRBV11-2	TRBJ2-1	.	CASTLGHSNEQFF	TGTGCCAGTACCCTCGGCCACAGCAATGAGCAGTTCTTC
many	TRBV14	TRBJ1-1	.	CASSQDFNTEAFF	TGTGCCAGCAGCCAGGACTTTAACACTGAAGCTTTCTTT
.	TRBV7-9	TRBJ1-1	.	CASTLDSRSTEAFF	TGTGCCAGCACCTTGGACAGTAGATCCACTGAAGCTTTCTTT
.	TRBV4-1	TRBJ2-6	.	CASSLGFQGANVLTF	TGCGCCAGCAGCCTCGGGTTTCAAGGGGCCAACGTCCTGACTTTC
.	TRBV4-2	TRBJ1-2	.	CASSQVIQGNYGYTF	TGTGCCAGCAGCCAAGTAATCCAGGGAAACTATGGCTACACCTTC
.	TRBV25-1	TRBJ1-2	.	CASSEHTSVPGYTF	TGTGCCAGCAGTGAACATACCTCGGTGCCTGGCTACACCTTC
.	TRBV7-2	TRBJ1-2	.	CASSPIDTAHGYTF	TGTGCCAGCAGCCCCATAGATACAGCCCATGGCTACACCTTC
.	TRBV19	TRBJ1-5	.	CASLAGGANQPQHF	TGTGCCAGCCTTGCCGGAGGGGCTAATCAGCCCCAGCATTTT
.	TRBV15	TRBJ2-1	TRBD2	CATSRKTSGEYEQFF	TGTGCCACCAGCAGAAAGACTAGCGGGGAGTATGAGCAGTTCTTC
.	TRBV19	TRBJ1-2	.	CASTGGEYGYTF	TGTGCCAGTACGGGGGGGGAGTATGGCTACACCTTC